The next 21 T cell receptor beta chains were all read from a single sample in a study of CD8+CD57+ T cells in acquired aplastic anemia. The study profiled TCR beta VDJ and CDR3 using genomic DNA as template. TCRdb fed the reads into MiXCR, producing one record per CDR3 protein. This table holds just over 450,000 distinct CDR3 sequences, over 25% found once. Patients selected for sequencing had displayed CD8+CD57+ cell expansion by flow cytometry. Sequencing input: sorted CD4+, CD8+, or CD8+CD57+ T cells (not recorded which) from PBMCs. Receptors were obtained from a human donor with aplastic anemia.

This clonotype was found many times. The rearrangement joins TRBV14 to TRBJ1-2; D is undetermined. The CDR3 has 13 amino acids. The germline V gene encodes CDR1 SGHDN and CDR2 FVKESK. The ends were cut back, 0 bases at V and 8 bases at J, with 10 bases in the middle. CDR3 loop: CASSQDVSYGYTF. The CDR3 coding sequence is TGTGCCAGCAGCCAAGACGTCTCTTACGGCTACACCTTC. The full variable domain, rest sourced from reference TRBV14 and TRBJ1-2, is EAGVTQFPSHSVIEKGQTVTLRCDPISGHDNLYWYRRVMGKEIKFLLHFVKESKQDESGMPNNRFLAERTGGTYSTLKVQPAELEDSGVYFCASSQDVSYGYTFGSGTRLTVV.

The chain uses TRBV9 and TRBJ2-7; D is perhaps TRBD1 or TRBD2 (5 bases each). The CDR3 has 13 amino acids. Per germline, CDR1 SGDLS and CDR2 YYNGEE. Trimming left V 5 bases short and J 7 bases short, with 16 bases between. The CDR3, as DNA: TGTGCCAGCAGTGCCTTCGGGGACGGGGAGCAGTACTTC. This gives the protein CASSAFGDGEQYF. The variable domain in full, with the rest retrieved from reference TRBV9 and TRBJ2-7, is DSGVTQTPKHLITATGQRVTLRCSPRSGDLSVYWYQQSLDQGLQFLIQYYNGEERAKGNILERFSAQQFPDLHSELNLSSLELGDSALYFCASSAFGDGEQYFGPGTRLTVT.

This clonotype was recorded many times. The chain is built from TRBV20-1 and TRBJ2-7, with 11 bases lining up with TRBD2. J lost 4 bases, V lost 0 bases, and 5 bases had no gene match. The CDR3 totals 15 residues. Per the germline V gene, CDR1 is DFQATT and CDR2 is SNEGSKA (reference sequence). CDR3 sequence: CSARDAASGRYEQYF. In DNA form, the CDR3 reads TGCAGTGCTAGAGATGCGGCTAGCGGGAGGTACGAGCAGTACTTC.

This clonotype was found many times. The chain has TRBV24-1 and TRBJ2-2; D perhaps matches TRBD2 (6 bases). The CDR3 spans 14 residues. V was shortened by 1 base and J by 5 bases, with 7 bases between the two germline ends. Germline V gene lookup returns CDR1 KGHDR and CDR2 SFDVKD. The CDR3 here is CATSDFGGTGELFF. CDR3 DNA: TGTGCCACCAGTGATTTCGGGGGAACCGGGGAGCTGTTTTTT.

DNA of the CDR3: TGCAGCGTTGTTGGCAGGGGGAAAACTGAAGCTTTCTTT. This gives the protein CSVVGRGKTEAFF. This sequence joins TRBV29-1 and TRBJ1-1; 7 bases are shared with TRBD1. After removal of 4 bases from V and 5 bases from J, the junction contained 7 bases not matched to a gene. The CDR3 extends over 13 amino acids. Germline CDR1 is SQVTM and CDR2 is ANQGSEA.

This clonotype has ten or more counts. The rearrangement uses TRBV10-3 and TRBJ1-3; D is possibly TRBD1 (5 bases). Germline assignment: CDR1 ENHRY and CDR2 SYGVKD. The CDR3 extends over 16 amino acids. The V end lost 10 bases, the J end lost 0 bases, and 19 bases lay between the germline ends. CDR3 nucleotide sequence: TGTGCCACTCTAGAAGGGCAGGGAAGCTCTGGAAACACCATATATTTT. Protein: CATLEGQGSSGNTIYF.

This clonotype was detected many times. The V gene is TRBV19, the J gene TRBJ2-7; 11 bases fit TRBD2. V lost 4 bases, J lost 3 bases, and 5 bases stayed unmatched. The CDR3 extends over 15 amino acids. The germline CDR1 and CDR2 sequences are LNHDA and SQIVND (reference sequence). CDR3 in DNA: TGTGCCAGTAGTACGTCCGGGACTAGCGGCTACGAGCAGTACTTC. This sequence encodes CASSTSGTSGYEQYF.

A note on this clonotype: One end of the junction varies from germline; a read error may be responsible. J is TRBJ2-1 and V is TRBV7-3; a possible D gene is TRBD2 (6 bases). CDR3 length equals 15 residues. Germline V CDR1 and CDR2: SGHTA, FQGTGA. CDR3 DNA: TGTGCCGGCAGCTTAAAGGCGGGGAACTACAATGAGCAGTTCTTC. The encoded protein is CAGSLKAGNYNEQFF.

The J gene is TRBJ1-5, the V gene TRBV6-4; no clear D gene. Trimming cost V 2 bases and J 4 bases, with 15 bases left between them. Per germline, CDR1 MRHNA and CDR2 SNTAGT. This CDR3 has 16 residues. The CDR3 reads CASSDSPKGRNQPQHF. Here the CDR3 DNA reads TGTGCCAGCAGTGACAGCCCCAAAGGGCGTAATCAGCCCCAGCATTTT.

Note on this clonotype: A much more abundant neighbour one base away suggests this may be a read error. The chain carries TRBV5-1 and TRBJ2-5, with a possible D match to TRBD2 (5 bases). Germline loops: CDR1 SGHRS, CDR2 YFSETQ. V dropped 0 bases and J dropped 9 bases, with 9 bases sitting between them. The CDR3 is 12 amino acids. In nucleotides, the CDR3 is TGCGCCAGCAGCTTGGCCATGGAGGCCCAGTACTTC. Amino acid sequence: CASSLAMEAQYF. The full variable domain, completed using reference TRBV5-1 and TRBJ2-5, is KAGVTQTPRYLIKTRGQQVTLSCSPISGHRSVSWYQQTPGQGLQFLFEYFSETQRNKGNFPGRFSGRQFSNSRSEMNVSTLELGDSALYLCASSLAMEAQYFGPGTRLLVL.

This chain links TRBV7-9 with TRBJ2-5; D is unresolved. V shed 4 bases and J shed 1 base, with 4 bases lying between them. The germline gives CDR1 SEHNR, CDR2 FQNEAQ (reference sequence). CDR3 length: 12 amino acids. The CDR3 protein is CASSSIQETQYF. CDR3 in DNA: TGTGCCAGCAGCTCCATCCAAGAGACCCAGTACTTC.

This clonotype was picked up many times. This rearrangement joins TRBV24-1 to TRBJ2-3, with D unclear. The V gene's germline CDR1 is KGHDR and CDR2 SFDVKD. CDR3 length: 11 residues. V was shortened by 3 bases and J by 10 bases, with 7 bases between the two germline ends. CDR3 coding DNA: TGTGCCACCAGTGATGATGGGGCGCAGTATTTT. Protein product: CATSDDGAQYF.

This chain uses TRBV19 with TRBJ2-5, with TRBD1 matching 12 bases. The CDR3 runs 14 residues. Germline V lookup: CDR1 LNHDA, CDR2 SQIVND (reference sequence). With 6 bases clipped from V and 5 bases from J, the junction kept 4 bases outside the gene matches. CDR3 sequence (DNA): TGTGCCAGTAGCGGGACAGGGGGCAGGGAGACCCAGTACTTC. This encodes CASSGTGGRETQYF.

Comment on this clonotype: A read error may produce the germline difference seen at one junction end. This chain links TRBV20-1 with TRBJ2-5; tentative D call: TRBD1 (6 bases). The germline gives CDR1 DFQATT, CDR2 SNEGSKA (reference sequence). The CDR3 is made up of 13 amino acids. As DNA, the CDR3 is TGCAGTGCTAGAACATGGGGACAAGAGACCCGGTACTTC. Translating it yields CSARTWGQETRYF.

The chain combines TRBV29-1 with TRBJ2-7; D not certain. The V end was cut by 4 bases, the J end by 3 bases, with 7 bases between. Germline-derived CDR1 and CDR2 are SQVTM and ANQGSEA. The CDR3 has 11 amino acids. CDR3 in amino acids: CSVANNYEQYF. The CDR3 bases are TGCAGCGTTGCCAACAACTACGAGCAGTACTTC.

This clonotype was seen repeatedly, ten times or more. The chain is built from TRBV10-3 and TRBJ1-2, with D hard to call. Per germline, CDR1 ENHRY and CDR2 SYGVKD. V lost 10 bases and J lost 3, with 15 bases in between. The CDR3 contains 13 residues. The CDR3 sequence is CASTESWDYGYTF. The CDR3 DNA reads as TGTGCCAGCACCGAAAGTTGGGACTATGGCTACACCTTC.

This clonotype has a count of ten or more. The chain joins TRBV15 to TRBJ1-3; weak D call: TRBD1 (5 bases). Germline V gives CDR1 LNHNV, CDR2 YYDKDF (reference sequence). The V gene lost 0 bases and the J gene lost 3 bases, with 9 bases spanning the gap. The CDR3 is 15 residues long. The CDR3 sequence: CATSRDQGVGNTIYF. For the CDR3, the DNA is TGTGCCACCAGCAGAGATCAAGGGGTTGGAAACACCATATATTTT.

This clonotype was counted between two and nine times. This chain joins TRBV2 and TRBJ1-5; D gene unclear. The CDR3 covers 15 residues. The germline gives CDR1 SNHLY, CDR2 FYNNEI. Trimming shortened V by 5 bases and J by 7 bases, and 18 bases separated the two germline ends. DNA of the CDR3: TGTGCCAGCAGTTCGATGACAAAGGGCTGGCAGCCCCAGCATTTT. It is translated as CASSSMTKGWQPQHF.

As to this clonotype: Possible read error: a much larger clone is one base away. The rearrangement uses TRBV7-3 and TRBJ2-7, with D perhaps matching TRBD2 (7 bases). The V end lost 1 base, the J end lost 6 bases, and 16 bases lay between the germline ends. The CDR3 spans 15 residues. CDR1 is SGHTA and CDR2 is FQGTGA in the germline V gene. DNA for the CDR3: TGTGCCAGCAGCTTAAGGGGCGGGGGACAATGCGAGCAGTACTTC. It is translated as CASSLRGGGQCEQYF.

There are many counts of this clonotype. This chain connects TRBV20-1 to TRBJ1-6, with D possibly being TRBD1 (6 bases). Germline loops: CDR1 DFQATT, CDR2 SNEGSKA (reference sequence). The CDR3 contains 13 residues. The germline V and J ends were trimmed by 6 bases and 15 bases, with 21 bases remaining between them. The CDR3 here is CSATTGSSRGLHF. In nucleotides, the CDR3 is TGCAGTGCCACGACAGGATCTTCCAGGGGCCTCCACTTT.

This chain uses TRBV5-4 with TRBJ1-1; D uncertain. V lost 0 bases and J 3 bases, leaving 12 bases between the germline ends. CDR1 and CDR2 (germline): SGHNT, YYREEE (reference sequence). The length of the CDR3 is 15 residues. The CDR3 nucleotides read TGTGCCAGCAGCTTGGCCGTGACACCAGACACTGAAGCTTTCTTT. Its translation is CASSLAVTPDTEAFF.